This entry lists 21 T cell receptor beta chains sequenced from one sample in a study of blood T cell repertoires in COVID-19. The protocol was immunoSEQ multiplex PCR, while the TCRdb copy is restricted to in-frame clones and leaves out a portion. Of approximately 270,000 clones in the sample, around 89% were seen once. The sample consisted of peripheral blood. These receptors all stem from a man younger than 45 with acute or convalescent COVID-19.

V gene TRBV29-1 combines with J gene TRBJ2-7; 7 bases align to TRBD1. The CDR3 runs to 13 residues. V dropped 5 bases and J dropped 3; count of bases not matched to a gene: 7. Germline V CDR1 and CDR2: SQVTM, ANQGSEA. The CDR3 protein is CSVTGTDLYEQYF. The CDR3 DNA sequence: TGCAGCGTTACCGGGACAGACCTCTACGAGCAGTACTTC.

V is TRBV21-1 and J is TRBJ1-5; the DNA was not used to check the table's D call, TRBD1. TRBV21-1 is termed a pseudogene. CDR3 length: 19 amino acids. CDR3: CASSKEWAKDRTRNQPQHF. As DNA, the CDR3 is TGTGCCAGCAGCAAAGAATGGGCAAAAGACAGGACGAGGAATCAGCCCCAGCATTTT.

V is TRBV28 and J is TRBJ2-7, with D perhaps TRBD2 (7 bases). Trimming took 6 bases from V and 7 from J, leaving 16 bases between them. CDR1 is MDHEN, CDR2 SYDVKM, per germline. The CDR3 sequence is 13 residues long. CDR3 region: CASRRQVRGEQYF. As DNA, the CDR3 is TGTGCCAGCAGGCGACAGGTGCGGGGGGAGCAGTACTTC.

CDR3 protein: CASQGSYNEQFF. CDR3 DNA sequence: TGTGCCAGCCAGGGAAGCTACAATGAGCAGTTCTTC. V gene TRBV2 combines with J gene TRBJ2-1; a possible D gene is TRBD1 (5 bases). The CDR3 totals 12 residues. Germline CDR1 is SNHLY and CDR2 is FYNNEI. V lost 8 bases and J 3 bases, leaving 8 bases between the germline ends.

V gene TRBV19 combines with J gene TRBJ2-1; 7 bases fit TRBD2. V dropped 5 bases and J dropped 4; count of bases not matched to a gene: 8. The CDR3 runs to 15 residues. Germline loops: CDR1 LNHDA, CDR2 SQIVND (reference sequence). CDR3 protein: CASSVGLVGYNEQFF. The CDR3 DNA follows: TGTGCCAGTAGTGTCGGACTAGTAGGGTACAATGAGCAGTTCTTC.

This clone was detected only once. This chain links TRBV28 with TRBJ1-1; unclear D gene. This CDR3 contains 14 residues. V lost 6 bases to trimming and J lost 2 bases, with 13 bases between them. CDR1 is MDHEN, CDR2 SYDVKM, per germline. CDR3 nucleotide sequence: TGTGCCAGCAGCAAAGCAGGCAGCAACACTGAAGCTTTCTTT. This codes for CASSKAGSNTEAFF.

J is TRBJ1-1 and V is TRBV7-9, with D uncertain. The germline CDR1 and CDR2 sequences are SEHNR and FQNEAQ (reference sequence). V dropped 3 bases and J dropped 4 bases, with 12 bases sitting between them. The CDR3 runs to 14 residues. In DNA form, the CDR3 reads TGTGCCAGCAGCTTGGTTGAGGTTGGCACTGAAGCTTTCTTT. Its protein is CASSLVEVGTEAFF.

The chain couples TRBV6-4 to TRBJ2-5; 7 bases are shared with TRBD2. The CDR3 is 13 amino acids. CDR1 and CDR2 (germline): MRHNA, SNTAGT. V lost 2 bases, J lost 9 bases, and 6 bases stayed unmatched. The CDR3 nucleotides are TGTGCCAGCAGTGACCGAGCGGGGCAGGCCCAGTACTTC. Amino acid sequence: CASSDRAGQAQYF.

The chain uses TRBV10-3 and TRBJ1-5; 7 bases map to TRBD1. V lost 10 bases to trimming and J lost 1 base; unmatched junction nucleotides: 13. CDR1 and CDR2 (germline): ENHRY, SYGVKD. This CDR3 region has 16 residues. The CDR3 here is CANSDRARGSNQPQHF. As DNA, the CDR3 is TGTGCCAACTCTGACAGGGCCCGAGGCAGCAATCAGCCCCAGCATTTT.

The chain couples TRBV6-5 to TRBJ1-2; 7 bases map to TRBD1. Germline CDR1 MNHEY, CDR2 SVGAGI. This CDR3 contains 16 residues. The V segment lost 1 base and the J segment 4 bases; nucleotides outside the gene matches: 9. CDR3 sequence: CASSYLSGQSLYGYTF. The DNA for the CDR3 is TGTGCCAGCAGTTACTTGTCGGGACAGAGCCTCTATGGCTACACCTTC.

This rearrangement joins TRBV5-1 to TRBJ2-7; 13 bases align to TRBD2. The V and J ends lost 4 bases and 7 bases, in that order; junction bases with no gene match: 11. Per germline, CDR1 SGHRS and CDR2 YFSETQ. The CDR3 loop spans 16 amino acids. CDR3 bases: TGCGCCAGCAGCCCAACAACTAGCGGGAGGGCTCGGGAGCAGTACTTC. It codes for CASSPTTSGRAREQYF. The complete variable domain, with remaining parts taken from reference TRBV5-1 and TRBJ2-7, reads KAGVTQTPRYLIKTRGQQVTLSCSPISGHRSVSWYQQTPGQGLQFLFEYFSETQRNKGNFPGRFSGRQFSNSRSEMNVSTLELGDSALYLCASSPTTSGRAREQYFGPGTRLTVT.

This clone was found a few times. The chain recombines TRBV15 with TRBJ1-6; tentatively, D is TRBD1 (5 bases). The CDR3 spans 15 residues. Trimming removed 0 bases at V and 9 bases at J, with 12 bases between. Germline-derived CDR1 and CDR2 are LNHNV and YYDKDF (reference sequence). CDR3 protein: CATSRDRADSSPLHF. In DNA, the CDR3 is TGTGCCACCAGCAGAGATAGGGCCGACAGTTCACCCCTCCACTTT.

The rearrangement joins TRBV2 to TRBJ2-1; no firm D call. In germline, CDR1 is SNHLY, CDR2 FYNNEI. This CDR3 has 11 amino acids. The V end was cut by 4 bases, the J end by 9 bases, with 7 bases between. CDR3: CASSAGSEQFF. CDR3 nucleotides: TGTGCCAGCAGTGCGGGTAGTGAGCAGTTCTTC.

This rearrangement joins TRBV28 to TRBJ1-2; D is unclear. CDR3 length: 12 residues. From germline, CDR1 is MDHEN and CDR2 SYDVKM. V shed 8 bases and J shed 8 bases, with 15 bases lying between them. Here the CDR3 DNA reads TGTGCCAGCTTATCCCTCGCGAGAGGCTACACCTTC. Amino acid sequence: CASLSLARGYTF.

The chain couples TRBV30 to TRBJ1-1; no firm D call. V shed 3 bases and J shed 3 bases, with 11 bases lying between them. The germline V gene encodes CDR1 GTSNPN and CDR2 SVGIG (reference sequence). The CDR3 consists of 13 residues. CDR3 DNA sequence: TGTGCCTGGAGGCACAGTATGGACACTGAAGCTTTCTTT. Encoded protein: CAWRHSMDTEAFF. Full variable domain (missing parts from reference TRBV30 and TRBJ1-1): SQTIHQWPATLVQPVGSPLSLECTVEGTSNPNLYWYRQAAGRGLQLLFYSVGIGQISSEVPQNLSASRPQDRQFILSSKKLLLSDSGFYLCAWRHSMDTEAFFGQGTRLTVV.

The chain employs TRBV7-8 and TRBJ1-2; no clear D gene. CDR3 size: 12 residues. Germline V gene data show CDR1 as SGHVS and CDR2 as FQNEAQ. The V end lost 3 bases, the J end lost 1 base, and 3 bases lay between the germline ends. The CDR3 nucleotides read TGTGCCAGCAGCTTTCATAACTATGGCTACACCTTC. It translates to CASSFHNYGYTF. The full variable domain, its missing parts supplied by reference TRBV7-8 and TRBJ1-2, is GAGVSQSPRYKVAKRGQDVALRCDPISGHVSLFWYQQALGQGPEFLTYFQNEAQLDKSGLPSDRFFAERPEGSVSTLKIQRTQQEDSAVYLCASSFHNYGYTFGSGTRLTVV.

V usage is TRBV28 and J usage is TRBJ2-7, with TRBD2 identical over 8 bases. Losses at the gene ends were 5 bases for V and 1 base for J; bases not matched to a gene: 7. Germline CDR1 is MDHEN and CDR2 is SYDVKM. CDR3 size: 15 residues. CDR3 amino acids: CASSAPGLGSYEQYF. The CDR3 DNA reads TGTGCCAGCAGTGCCCCGGGACTAGGGTCCTACGAGCAGTACTTC.

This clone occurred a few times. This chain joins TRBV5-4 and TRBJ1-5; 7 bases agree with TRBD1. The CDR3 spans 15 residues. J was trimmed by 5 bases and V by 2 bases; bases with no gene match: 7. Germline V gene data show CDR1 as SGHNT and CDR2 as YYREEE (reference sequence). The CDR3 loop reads CASSFGGRGDQPQHF. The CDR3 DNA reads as TGTGCCAGCAGCTTCGGAGGCAGGGGGGATCAGCCCCAGCATTTT.

The DNA for the CDR3 is TGTGCCAGCAGCTTACGGGACAGGGCTGATGAAAAACTGTTTTTT. It specifies CASSLRDRADEKLFF. The V and J genes are TRBV7-2 and TRBJ1-4; 9 nucleotides line up with TRBD1. V shed 2 bases, J shed 6 bases, and the junction held 4 bases outside the gene matches. CDR1 is SGHTA and CDR2 is FQGNSA in the germline V gene. The CDR3 is 15 residues long. Based on the CDR3 plus reference TRBV7-2 and TRBJ1-4, the full variable domain is GAGVSQSPSNKVTEKGKDVELRCDPISGHTALYWYRQSLGQGLEFLIYFQGNSAPDKSGLPSDRFSAERTGGSVSTLTIQRTQQEDSAVYLCASSLRDRADEKLFFGSGTQLSVL.

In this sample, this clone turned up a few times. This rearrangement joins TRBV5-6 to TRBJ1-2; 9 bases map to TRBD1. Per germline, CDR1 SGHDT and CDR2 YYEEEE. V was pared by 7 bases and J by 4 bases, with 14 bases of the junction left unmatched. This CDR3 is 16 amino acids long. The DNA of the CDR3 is TGTGCCAGCCACACACCAACAGGGGGCGACGTCTATGGCTACACCTTC. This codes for CASHTPTGGDVYGYTF.

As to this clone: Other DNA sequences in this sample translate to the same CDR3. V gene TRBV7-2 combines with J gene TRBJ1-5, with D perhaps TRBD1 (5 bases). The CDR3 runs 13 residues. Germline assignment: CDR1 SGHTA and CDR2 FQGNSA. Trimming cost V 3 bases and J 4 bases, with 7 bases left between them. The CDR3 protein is CASSFQGNQPQHF. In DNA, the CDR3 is TGTGCCAGCAGCTTTCAGGGAAATCAGCCCCAGCATTTT.